These 8 T cell receptor beta chains were sequenced from one sample in a study of shared T cell receptors in the human thymus. Some clones are missing from TCRdb's copy, which holds only in-frame ones; the method was immunoSEQ multiplex PCR. The sample contains about 400,000 clones, approximately 95% of which appear only once. Sequenced input: thymocytes. The receptors were gathered from a human donor.

V usage is TRBV6-1 and J usage is TRBJ2-3; 11 positions match TRBD2. The CDR3 extends over 15 amino acids. Germline lookup yields CDR1 MNHNS and CDR2 SASEGT. V lost 5 bases, J lost 3 bases, and 4 bases stayed unmatched. The CDR3 sequence is CASSSSGRRTDTQYF. Written as DNA, the CDR3 is TGTGCCAGCAGTTCTAGCGGGAGGCGAACAGATACGCAGTATTTT.

The chain links TRBV4-1 to TRBJ2-3; TRBD2 agrees at 9 bases. CDR1 is MGHRA and CDR2 is YSYEKL in the germline V gene. This CDR3 is 16 amino acids long. V shed 3 bases and J 3 bases; nucleotides not matched to a gene: 7. In DNA, the CDR3 is TGCGCCAGCAGCCAGATTTTAGCGGGAGTTACAGATACGCAGTATTTT. Its protein product is CASSQILAGVTDTQYF.

The gene calls are TRBV18 and TRBJ1-3; 9 nucleotides agree with TRBD1. Trimming took 3 bases from V and 1 from J; bases not matched to a gene: 10. CDR3 length: 18 amino acids. Per the germline V gene, CDR1 is KGHSH and CDR2 is LQKENI. CDR3 region: CASSPENTQGASGNTIYF. CDR3 nucleotide sequence: TGTGCCAGCTCACCCGAAAATACACAGGGGGCATCTGGAAACACCATATATTTT.

The V gene is TRBV4-1, the J gene TRBJ2-2; tentatively, D is TRBD2 (6 bases). Trimming removed 2 bases at V and 6 bases at J, with 13 bases between. The CDR3 loop spans 15 amino acids. Germline CDR1 and CDR2: MGHRA and YSYEKL. Here the CDR3 DNA reads TGCGCCAGCAGCCAACAGGGAGGCGGCGCCGGGGAGCTGTTTTTT. Its protein product is CASSQQGGGAGELFF.

Comments on this clone: The identical CDR3 is also encoded by other nucleotide sequences in the sample. The rearrangement joins TRBV7-9 to TRBJ2-3; D gene unclear. V was clipped by 1 base and J by 1 base, with 3 bases between them. This CDR3 region has 13 residues. CDR1 and CDR2 from the germline V gene are SEHNR and FQNEAQ (reference sequence). The CDR3 DNA reads as TGTGCCAGCAGCTTAGGGGGCACAGATACGCAGTATTTT. Protein: CASSLGGTDTQYF.

The V and J genes are TRBV7-9 and TRBJ2-5; D is ambiguous. The V and J ends lost 3 bases and 0 bases respectively, with 8 bases between them. Germline V gene data show CDR1 as SEHNR and CDR2 as FQNEAQ (reference sequence). CDR3 size: 14 residues. The CDR3 loop is CASSLSVHQETQYF. CDR3 in DNA: TGTGCCAGCAGCTTGAGTGTCCACCAAGAGACCCAGTACTTC.

This chain joins TRBV14 and TRBJ2-2; 7 bases align to TRBD2. V shed 1 base and J 7 bases; nucleotides not matched to a gene: 6. CDR1 and CDR2 (germline): SGHDN, FVKESK. The CDR3 totals 15 residues. The CDR3 DNA follows: TGTGCCAGCAGCCAAGTCAAGGGGAGGGTCGGGGAGCTGTTTTTT. This codes for CASSQVKGRVGELFF.

This clone has just one count. The rearrangement links TRBV5-1 to TRBJ2-1; D is unclear. Germline CDR1 reads SGHRS; CDR2 reads YFSETQ. CDR3 length equals 15 residues. Trimming stripped 0 bases from V and 10 bases from J, with 17 bases between. CDR3 in DNA: TGCGCCAGCAGCTTGGCTCAGGCTATCTACACGGAGCAGTTCTTC. This sequence encodes CASSLAQAIYTEQFF.